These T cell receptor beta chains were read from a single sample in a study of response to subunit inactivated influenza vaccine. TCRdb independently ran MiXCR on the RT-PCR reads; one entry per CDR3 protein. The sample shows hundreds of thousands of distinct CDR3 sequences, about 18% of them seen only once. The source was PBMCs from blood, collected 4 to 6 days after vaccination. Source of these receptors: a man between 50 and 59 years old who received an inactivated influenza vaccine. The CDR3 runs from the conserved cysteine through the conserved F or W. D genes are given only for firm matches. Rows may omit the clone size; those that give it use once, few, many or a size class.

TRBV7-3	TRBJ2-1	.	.	TGTGCCAGCAGCTTAACGAGTTGGGACAATGAGCAGTTCTTC	CASSLTSWDNEQFF
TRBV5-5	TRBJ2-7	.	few	TGTGCCAGCAGCCAGGACGGGAGACTTTCCTACGAGCAGTACTTC	CASSQDGRLSYEQYF
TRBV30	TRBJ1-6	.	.	TGTGCCTGGAGTATCTCCCGGGTAACCTATAATTCACCCCTCCACTTT	CAWSISRVTYNSPLHF
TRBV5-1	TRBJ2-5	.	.	TGCGCCAGCAGCTTGAAATTGGGCCGGCAAGAGACCCAGTACTTC	CASSLKLGRQETQYF
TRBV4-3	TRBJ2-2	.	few	TGCGCCAGCAGCCAGGGGAATTCGAACACCGGGGAGCTGTTTTTT	CASSQGNSNTGELFF
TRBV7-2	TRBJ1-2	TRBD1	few	TGTGCCAGCAGCTTAGAAACGTCAGGGGGCTATGGCTACACCTTC	CASSLETSGGYGYTF
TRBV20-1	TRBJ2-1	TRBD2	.	TGCAGTGCTTCTTCCGGGAGTGCTAGCGGGACCTACAATGAGCAGTTCTTC	CSASSGSASGTYNEQFF
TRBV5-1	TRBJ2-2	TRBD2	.	TGCGCCAGCAGCTTGAACCAGCGGGAGGGGCCCGGGGAGCTGTTTTTT	CASSLNQREGPGELFF
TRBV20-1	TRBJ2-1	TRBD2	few	TGCAGTGCTAGTGCGGGCGGGGGGAGCTCCTACAATGAGCAGTTCTTC	CSASAGGGSSYNEQFF
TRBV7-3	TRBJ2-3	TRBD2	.	TGTGCCAGCAGCTGGACCCCGACTAGCCGTGCAGATACGCAGTATTTT	CASSWTPTSRADTQYF
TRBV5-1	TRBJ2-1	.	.	TGCGCCAGCAGCTTGGCCAGGGGGGAGGACCTTTACAATGAGCAGTTCTTC	CASSLARGEDLYNEQFF
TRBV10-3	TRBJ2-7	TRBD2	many	TGTGCCCATACTTGGCGGGAGGGCTACGAGCAGTACTTC	CAHTWREGYEQYF
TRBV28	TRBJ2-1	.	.	TGTGCCAGCAGTTTATCGTATCCATTTTCCCGGCACGCCTTTTACAATGAGCAGTTCTTC	CASSLSYPFSRHAFYNEQFF
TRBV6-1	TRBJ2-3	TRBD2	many	TGTGCCAGCAGTGCGGGACTAGCGGGAGGCACAGATACGCAGTATTTT	CASSAGLAGGTDTQYF
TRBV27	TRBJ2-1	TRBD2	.	TGTGCCAGCAGTCCCCTCCTGTGGGAGGGCCCCTACAATGAGCAGTTCTTC	CASSPLLWEGPYNEQFF
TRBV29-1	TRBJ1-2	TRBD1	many	TGCAGCGTTGTTGGAGGGGGCTCACTCTACACCTTC	CSVVGGGSLYTF
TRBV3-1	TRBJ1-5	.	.	TGTGCCAGCAGTTTTGGGGCAGTTGTTCAGCCCCAGCATTTT	CASSFGAVVQPQHF
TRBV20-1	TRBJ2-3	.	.	TGCAGTGCTAGAGATCTTCAGCGGGCGAGCACAGATACGCAGTATTTT	CSARDLQRASTDTQYF
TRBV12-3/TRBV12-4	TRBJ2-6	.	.	TGTGCCAGCAGTGCGACATATCCCTCTGGGGCCAACGTCCTGACTTTC	CASSATYPSGANVLTF
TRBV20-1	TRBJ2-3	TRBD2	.	TGCAGTGCTAGCGAAGCTAGCGGGCGAGGCACAGATACGCAGTATTTT	CSASEASGRGTDTQYF
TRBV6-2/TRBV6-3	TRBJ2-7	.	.	TGTGCCAGCAAATCCATAGGACACTACGAGCAGTACTTC	CASKSIGHYEQYF
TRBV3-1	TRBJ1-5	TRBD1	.	TGTGCCAGCAGCCTGACGGGACAGGCCAATCAGCCCCAGCATTTT	CASSLTGQANQPQHF
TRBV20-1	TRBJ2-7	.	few	TGCAGTGCTAGAGACACCCATGCCTACGAGCAGTACTTC	CSARDTHAYEQYF
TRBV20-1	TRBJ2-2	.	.	TGCAGTGCTAGGGAGGGGGCGAACACCGGGGAGCTGTTTTTT	CSAREGANTGELFF
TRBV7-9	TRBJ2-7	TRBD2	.	TGTGCCAGCAGCCCAGGCGGGGGGCGCCCCCTGATCGAGCAGTACTTC	CASSPGGGRPLIEQYF
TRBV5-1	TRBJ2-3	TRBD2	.	TGCGCCAGCAGCTTTGCGGGGGGGCTGATCTCAGATACGCAGTATTTT	CASSFAGGLISDTQYF
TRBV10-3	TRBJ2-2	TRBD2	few	TGTGCCATCAGTGAGACGGGAGCGGGGACCGGGGAGCTGTTTTTT	CAISETGAGTGELFF
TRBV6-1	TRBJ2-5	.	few	TGTGCCAGCAGTGGGATACCTTGGGGCCAGTACTTC	CASSGIPWGQYF
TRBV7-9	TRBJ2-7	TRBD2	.	TGTGCCAGCAGGGGGACTAGCGGAAGGAGCTCCTACGAGCAGTACTTC	CASRGTSGRSSYEQYF
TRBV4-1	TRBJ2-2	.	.	TGCGCCAGCAGCCAAGACAACAGAGCGAACACCGGGGAGCTGTTTTTT	CASSQDNRANTGELFF